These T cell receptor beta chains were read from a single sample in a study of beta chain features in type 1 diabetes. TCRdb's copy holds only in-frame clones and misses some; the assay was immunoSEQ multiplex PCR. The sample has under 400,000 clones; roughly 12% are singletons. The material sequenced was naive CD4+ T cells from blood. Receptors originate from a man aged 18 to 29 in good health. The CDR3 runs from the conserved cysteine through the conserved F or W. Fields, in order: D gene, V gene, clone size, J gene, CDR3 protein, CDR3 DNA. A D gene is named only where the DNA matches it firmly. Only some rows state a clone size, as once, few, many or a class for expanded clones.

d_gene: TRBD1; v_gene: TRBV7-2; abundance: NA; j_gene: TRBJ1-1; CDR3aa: CASSTSGGLGNTEAFF; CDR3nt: TGTGCCAGCAGCACTTCAGGGGGGTTAGGGAACACTGAAGCTTTCTTT
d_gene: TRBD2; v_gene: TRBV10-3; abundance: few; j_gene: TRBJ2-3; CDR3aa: CAISELRLATSTDTQYF; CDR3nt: TGTGCCATCAGTGAGCTCCGACTAGCGACTAGCACAGATACGCAGTATTTT
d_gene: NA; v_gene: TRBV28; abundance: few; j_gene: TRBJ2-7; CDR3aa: CASSLPGDTGYEQYF; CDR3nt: TGTGCCAGCAGTTTACCGGGGGATACTGGATACGAGCAGTACTTC
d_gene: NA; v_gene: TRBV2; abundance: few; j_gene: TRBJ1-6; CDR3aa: CASSRTGSVSPLHF; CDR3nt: TGTGCCAGCAGCAGAACAGGGTCGGTTTCACCCCTCCACTTT
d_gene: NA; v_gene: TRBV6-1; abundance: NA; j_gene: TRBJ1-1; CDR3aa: CASSTITYEAFF; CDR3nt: TGTGCCAGCAGTACGATTACATATGAAGCTTTCTTT
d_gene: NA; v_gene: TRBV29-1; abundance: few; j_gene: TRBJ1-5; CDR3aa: CSTGEADQPQHF; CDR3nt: TGCAGCACCGGGGAGGCTGATCAGCCCCAGCATTTT
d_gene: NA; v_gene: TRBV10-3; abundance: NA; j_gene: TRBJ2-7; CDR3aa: CAITRGTEQYF; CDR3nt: TGTGCCATCACCAGGGGCACCGAGCAGTACTTC
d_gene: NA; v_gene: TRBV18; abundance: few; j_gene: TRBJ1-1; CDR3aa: CASSPAGADGRWTEAFF; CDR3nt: TGTGCCAGCTCACCAGCAGGGGCGGACGGGAGGTGGACTGAAGCTTTCTTT
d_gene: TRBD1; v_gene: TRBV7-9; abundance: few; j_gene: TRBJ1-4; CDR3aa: CASSLEGQFPFF; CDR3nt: TGTGCCAGCAGCCTGGAGGGACAGTTTCCGTTTTTT
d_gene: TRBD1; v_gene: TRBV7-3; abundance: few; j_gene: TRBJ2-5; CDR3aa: CASSQTGGQETQYF; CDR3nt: TGTGCCAGCAGTCAGACAGGGGGCCAGGAGACCCAGTACTTC
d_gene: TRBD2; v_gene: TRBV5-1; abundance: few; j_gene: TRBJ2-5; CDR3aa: CASSPERGGRETQYF; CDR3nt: TGCGCCAGCAGCCCGGAGCGGGGGGGCCGAGAGACCCAGTACTTC
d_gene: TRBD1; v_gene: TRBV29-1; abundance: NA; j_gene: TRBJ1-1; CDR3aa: CSSGTAEAFF; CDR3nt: TGCAGCTCCGGGACAGCTGAAGCTTTCTTT
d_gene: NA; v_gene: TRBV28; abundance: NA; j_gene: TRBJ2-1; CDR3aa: CASSLSFRGQVF; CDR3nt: TGTGCCAGCAGTTTATCGTTCAGGGGCCAGGTCTTC
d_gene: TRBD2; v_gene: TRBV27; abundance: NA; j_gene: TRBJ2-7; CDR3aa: CASSSRTSGSHEQYF; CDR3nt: TGTGCCAGCAGTTCAAGGACTAGCGGGAGCCACGAGCAGTACTTC
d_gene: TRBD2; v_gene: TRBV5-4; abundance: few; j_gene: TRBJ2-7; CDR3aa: CASNPGVGTSGSSSSYEQYF; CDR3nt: TGTGCCAGCAACCCAGGTGTGGGGACTAGCGGGAGCTCGAGCTCCTACGAGCAGTACTTC
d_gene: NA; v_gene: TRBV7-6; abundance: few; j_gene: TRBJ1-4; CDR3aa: CAVGATNEKLFF; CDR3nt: TGTGCCGTAGGAGCAACTAATGAAAAACTGTTTTTT
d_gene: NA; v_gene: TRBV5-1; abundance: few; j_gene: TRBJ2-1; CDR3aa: CASSLSGTYNEQFF; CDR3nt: TGCGCCAGCAGCTTGAGCGGAACCTACAATGAGCAGTTCTTC
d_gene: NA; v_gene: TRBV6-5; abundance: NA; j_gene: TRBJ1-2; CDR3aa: CASRIIQGGGYTF; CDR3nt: TGTGCCAGCAGGATTATACAGGGCGGCGGCTACACCTTC
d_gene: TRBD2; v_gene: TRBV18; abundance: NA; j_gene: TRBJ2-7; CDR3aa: CASSPPASGSYEQYF; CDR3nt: TGTGCCAGCTCACCACCGGCTAGCGGGAGCTACGAGCAGTACTTC
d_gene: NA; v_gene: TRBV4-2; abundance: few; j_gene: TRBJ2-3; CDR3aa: CASSLTGGDSTDTQYF; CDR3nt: TGTGCCAGCAGCCTAACGGGGGGCGATAGCACAGATACGCAGTATTTT
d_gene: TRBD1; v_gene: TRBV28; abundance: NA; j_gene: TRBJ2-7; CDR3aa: CASRRGQGAVYEQYF; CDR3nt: TGTGCCAGCAGACGCGGACAGGGGGCGGTTTACGAGCAGTACTTC
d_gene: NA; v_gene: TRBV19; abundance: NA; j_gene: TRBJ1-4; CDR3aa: CASSIGRVNEKLFF; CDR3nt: TGTGCCAGTAGTATCGGCAGGGTTAATGAAAAACTGTTTTTT
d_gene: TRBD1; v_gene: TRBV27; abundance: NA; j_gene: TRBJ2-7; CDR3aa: CASSLWDRSTEQYF; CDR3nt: TGTGCCAGCAGTCTGTGGGACAGGTCTACCGAGCAGTACTTC
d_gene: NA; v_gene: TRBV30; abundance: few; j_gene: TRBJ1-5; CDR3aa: CAWSVRGDFVGQPQHF; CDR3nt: TGTGCCTGGAGTGTACGGGGGGACTTCGTGGGTCAGCCCCAGCATTTT
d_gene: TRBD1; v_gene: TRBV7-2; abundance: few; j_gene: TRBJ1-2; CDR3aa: CASSLVAGGIGYTF; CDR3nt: TGTGCCAGCAGCTTAGTGGCAGGGGGGATCGGCTACACCTTC
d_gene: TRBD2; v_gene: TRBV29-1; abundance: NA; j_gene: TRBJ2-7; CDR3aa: CSVALLGGSYEQYF; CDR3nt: TGCAGCGTTGCTTTGCTGGGAGGGTCCTACGAGCAGTACTTC
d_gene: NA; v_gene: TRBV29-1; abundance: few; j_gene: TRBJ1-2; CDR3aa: CSVEVGGGYTF; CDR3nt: TGCAGCGTTGAGGTGGGAGGCGGCTACACCTTC
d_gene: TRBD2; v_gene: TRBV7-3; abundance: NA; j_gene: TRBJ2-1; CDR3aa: CASSGSSGGAGNEQFF; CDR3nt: TGTGCCAGCAGCGGGTCTAGCGGGGGGGCCGGCAATGAGCAGTTCTTC
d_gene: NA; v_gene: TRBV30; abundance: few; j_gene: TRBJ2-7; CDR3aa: CALGGRSSYEQYF; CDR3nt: TGTGCCCTCGGAGGCAGGTCTTCCTACGAGCAGTACTTC
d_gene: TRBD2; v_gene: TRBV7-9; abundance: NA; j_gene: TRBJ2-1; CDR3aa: CASSVSGNEQFF; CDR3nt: TGTGCCAGCAGCGTTAGCGGGAATGAGCAGTTCTTC
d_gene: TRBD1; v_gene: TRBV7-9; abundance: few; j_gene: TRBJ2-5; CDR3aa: CASSLVDRASGTQYF; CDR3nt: TGTGCCAGCAGCTTAGTCGACAGGGCCTCCGGGACCCAGTACTTC
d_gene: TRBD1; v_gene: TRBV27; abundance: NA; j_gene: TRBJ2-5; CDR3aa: CASSSYGTAQETQYF; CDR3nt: TGTGCCAGCAGTTCCTACGGGACAGCGCAAGAGACCCAGTACTTC
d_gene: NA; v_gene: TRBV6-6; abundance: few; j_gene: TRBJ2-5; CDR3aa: CATTGRGEGVQETQYF; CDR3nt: TGTGCCACGACAGGAAGGGGAGAGGGGGTACAAGAGACCCAGTACTTC
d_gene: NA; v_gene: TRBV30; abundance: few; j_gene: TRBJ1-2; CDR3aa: CAWWGPDYVGYTF; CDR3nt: TGTGCCTGGTGGGGACCGGACTACGTAGGCTACACCTTC
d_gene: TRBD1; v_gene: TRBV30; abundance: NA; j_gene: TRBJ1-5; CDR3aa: CAWNSGGAGWNQPQHF; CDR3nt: TGTGCCTGGAACTCAGGGGGCGCGGGGTGGAATCAGCCCCAGCATTTT
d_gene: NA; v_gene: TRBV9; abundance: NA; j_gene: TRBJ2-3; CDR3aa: CASSAGRDTQYF; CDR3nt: TGTGCCAGCAGCGCCGGGAGAGATACGCAGTATTTT
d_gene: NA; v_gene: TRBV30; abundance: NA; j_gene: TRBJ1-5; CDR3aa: CAWSPDPGVSQPQHF; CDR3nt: TGTGCCTGGAGTCCCGACCCCGGGGTCAGTCAGCCCCAGCATTTT
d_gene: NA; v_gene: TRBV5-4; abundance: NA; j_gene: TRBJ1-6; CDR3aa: CASSLSQGGPLHF; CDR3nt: TGTGCCAGCAGCTTATCACAGGGTGGGCCCCTCCACTTT
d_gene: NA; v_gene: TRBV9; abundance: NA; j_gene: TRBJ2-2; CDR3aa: CASSVGASPNTGELFF; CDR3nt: TGTGCCAGCAGCGTAGGGGCCAGCCCGAACACCGGGGAGCTGTTTTTT
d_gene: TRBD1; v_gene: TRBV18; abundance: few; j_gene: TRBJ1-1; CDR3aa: CASSHSGQENTEAFF; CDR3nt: TGTGCCAGCTCTCACTCGGGACAGGAGAACACTGAAGCTTTCTTT
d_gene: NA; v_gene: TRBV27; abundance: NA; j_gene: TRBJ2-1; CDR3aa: CASSVGTYNEQFF; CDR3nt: TGTGCCAGCAGTGTCGGGACATACAATGAGCAGTTCTTC
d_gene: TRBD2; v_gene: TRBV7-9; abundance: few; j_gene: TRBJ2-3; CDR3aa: CASSAPAGGRVADTQYF; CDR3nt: TGTGCCAGCAGCGCCCCGGCGGGCGGGAGGGTGGCAGATACGCAGTATTTT
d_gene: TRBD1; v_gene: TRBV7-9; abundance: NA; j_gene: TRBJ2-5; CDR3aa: CASSLVGTGQETQYF; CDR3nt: TGTGCCAGCAGCTTAGTCGGGACAGGGCAAGAGACCCAGTACTTC
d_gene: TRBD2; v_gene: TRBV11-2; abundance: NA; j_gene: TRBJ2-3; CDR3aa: CASSPGLQATDTQYF; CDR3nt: TGTGCCAGCTCCCCGGGACTACAAGCCACAGATACGCAGTATTTT
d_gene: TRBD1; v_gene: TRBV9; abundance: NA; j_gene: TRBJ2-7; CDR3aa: CASSAGWGQGVPYEQYF; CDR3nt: TGTGCCAGCAGCGCGGGATGGGGACAGGGGGTTCCCTACGAGCAGTACTTC
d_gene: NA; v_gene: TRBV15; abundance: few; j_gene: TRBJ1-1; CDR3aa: CATSRAGAANTEAFF; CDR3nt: TGTGCCACCAGCAGAGCAGGGGCCGCGAACACTGAAGCTTTCTTT
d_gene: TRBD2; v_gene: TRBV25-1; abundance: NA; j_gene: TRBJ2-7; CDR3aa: CASGEAGGRYEQYF; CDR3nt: TGTGCCAGCGGAGAGGCGGGAGGACGGTACGAGCAGTACTTC
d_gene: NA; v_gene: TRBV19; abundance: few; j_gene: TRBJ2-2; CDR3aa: CASSIMGAGELFF; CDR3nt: TGTGCCAGTAGTATCATGGGAGCCGGGGAGCTGTTTTTT
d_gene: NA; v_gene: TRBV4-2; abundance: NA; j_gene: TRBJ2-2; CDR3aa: CASSPLARHPPNTGELFF; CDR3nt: TGTGCCAGCAGCCCTCTGGCTCGACATCCCCCGAACACCGGGGAGCTGTTTTTT
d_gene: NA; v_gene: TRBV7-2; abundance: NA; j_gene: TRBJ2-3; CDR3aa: CASSATGGDTQYF; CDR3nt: TGTGCCAGCAGCGCCACCGGAGGAGATACGCAGTATTTT
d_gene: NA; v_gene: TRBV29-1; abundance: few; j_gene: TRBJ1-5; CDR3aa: CSVVQGQSNQPQHF; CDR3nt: TGCAGCGTTGTCCAAGGACAGAGCAATCAGCCCCAGCATTTT
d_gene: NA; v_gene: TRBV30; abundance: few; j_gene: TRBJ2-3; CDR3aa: CAWSVLGADTQYF; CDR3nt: TGTGCCTGGAGTGTACTCGGGGCAGATACGCAGTATTTT
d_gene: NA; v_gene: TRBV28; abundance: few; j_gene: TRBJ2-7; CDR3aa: CVSNTGIAYEQYF; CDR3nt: TGTGTCAGTAATACAGGGATCGCCTACGAGCAGTACTTC
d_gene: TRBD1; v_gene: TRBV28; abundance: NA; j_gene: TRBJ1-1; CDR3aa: CASSPAGQGTAEAFF; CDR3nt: TGTGCCAGCAGTCCCGCGGGACAGGGGACGGCTGAAGCTTTCTTT
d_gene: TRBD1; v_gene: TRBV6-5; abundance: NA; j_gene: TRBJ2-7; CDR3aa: CASSIRDRNEQYF; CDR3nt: TGTGCCAGCAGTATCCGGGACAGAAACGAGCAGTACTTC
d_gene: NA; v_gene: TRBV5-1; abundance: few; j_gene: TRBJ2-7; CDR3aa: CASSLAGTTPEWEQYF; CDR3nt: TGCGCCAGCAGCTTGGCGGGGACAACCCCGGAATGGGAGCAGTACTTC
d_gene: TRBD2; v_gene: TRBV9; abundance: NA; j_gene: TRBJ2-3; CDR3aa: CASSVGTSGETDTQYF; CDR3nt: TGTGCCAGCAGCGTCGGGACTAGCGGGGAAACAGATACGCAGTATTTT